This entry describes one T cell receptor (beta chain). This specimen comes from a study of blood T cell repertoires in COVID-19. The CDR3 has 15 amino acids. Per germline, CDR1 SGHRS and CDR2 YFSETQ. The ends lost 3 bases at V and 3 bases at J; junction bases unmatched: 7. Generated by immunoSEQ multiplex PCR, the TCRdb table keeps only in-frame clones and is missing some. Here the sample spans 60,000 to 90,000 clones, around nine tenths being singletons. The rearrangement joins TRBV5-1 to TRBJ1-1, with TRBD1 identical over 8 bases. The sample comprised peripheral blood. This clonotype was obtained from a human donor in a cohort sampled during active COVID-19. This CDR3 reads CASSSTGVMYTEAFF. In nucleotides, the CDR3 is TGCGCCAGCAGCTCGACAGGGGTGATGTACACTGAAGCTTTCTTT.